This TCR beta chain appears in the sequencing data of a study of T cell responses to AZD1222 COVID-19 vaccine. Findings and limits, study-wide: Researchers report vaccine-associated CD4 TCRs spanning spike, with dominance at 160-218 and 743-854. Of the AZD1222 recipients, only 5 to 7 were seropositive at baseline.

The method was immunoSEQ multiplex PCR; TCRdb's version includes in-frame clones alone and lacks a portion of them. This repertoire shows 130,000 to 150,000 clones, 92% found once; its top ten account for approximately 2%. In this sample, this clone turned up once. Its antigen is not identified. This receptor was taken from an adult in good health. The source material was peripheral blood, sampled on day 0 of AZD1222 vaccination.

CDR3 region: CASSFLTQPQHF. The CDR3 bases are TGTGCCAGTAGTTTCCTGACTCAGCCCCAGCATTTT. V and J are TRBV19 and TRBJ1-5; D call uncertain. The ends were cut back, 5 bases at V and 6 bases at J, with 8 bases in the middle. There are 12 residues in the CDR3. Per germline, CDR1 LNHDA and CDR2 SQIVND (reference sequence).